The clone carrying this T cell receptor (beta chain) has ten or more counts. Its matching antigen is unknown. CDR3 regions were amplified by Arm-PCR using iRepertoire HTBI primers to build TCR beta libraries. Original processing notes: Detected in the samples were just over 60 TRBV and 15 or so TRBJ segments. TCRdb processed the multiplex PCR reads anew with MiXCR; each CDR3 protein has one entry. It is TCRdb's table, rather than the study itself, that gives the V and J calls and clone size. This table holds roughly 380,000 distinct CDR3 sequences, approximately 15% found once. The data belong to a study of regulatory T cells in long-lasting Graves disease. The study's findings and limits: Examination was confined to peripheral blood, excluding thyroid tissue.

After removal of 5 bases from V and 7 bases from J, the junction contained 2 bases not matched to a gene. This CDR3 has 13 amino acids. Germline values: CDR1 LNHNV, CDR2 YYDKDF (reference sequence). Time point denoted: newly diagnosed GD, antithyroid drugs for less than 3 months. TCR sequences were obtained from RNA taken from PBMCs. These data were also filed under a second study, of T cells in Graves' hyperthyroidism and ophthalmopathy. From that report: Ophthalmopathy was predicted by the model a median of 6.5 months ahead of onset.

The sample in question was peripheral blood mononuclear cells (PBMCs), obtained at new diagnosis, from a patient treated with antithyroid drugs. This sequence was found in a man in his forties with Graves disease. This chain joins TRBV15 and TRBJ1-5; TRBD1 agrees at 10 bases. This CDR3 is CATSETGGQPQHF. The CDR3 bases are TGTGCCACCAGCGAGACAGGGGGCCAGCCCCAGCATTTT.